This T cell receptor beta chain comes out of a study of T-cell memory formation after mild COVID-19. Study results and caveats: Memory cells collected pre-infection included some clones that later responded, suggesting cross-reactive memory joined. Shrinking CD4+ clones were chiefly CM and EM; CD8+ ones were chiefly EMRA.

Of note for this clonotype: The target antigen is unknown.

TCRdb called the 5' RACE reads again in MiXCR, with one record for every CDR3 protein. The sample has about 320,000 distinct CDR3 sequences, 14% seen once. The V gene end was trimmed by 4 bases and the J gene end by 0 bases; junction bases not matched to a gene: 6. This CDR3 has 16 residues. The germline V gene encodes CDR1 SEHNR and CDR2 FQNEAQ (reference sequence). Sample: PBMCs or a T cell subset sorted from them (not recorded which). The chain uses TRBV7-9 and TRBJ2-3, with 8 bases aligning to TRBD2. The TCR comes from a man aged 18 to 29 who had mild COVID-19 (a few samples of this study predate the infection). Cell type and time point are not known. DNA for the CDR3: TGTGCCAGCAGCTCCGGGACTAGTCTTAGCACAGATACGCAGTATTTT. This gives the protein CASSSGTSLSTDTQYF.